The source of this TCR beta chain is a study of cytomegalovirus exposure and HLA in healthy donors (TCRdb year 2017). As for the study more broadly: In an earlier analysis of roughly 500 of the donors, roughly 300 Gb of sequence data and approximately 120 million unique TCR beta sequences from 180 million or so T cells were reported. Typing coverage differed by locus: A, B, C, DRB1 and DQB1 were typed in roughly 629-640 donors, DQA1 in approximately 520, DPA1 in around 610, and DPB1 in approximately 450. An earlier analysis of 587 of the donors used high-throughput TCR beta sequencing to judge whether each TCR beta V gene segment behaved as functional or pseudogenic. The T cell repertoires of 670 or so subjects were profiled by immunosequencing and related to cytomegalovirus serostatus. A separate validation cohort of more than 100 different subjects was used in addition to the 666-subject first cohort. The study was designed to test whether signatures of past pathogen exposure could be identified by cataloging public T cell receptors. On average, roughly 250,000 unique TCR beta nucleotide sequences were sequenced per donor among 350 to 400 genotyped donors of the cohort, with roughly 18% of those sequences being non-productive. In the later analysis, no new phenotypic data were used to find candidate immune exposures; instead, reliance was placed on TCR beta sequences and their occurrence across donors. The study combined high-throughput TCR immunosequencing, statistical association of individual TCRs with disease status, and machine learning to predict cytomegalovirus infection status. A later genetic analysis took genome-wide SNP genotypes for about three fifths of the roughly 700 donors and used that subset as a discovery cohort. In a later analysis, previously published TCR beta repertoires from more than 500 donors were re-analyzed and high-resolution HLA genotyping was added so that TCR occurrence patterns could be studied. The genetic ancestry cluster associated with self-reported Caucasian donors included 80% to 90% of the roughly 410 genotyped donors. HLA typing covered class I and class II loci at four-digit resolution. Around 300 gigabases of sequencing data and approximately 85 million unique TCR sequences were included in an early release covering roughly 700 HLA-typed donors. Several DR-DQ haplotypes were treated as single units for association and clustering because of strong linkage in the cohort. Alongside the repertoire data, information on donor age, sex, ethnicity and CMV serostatus was compiled. Every discovery cohort repertoire had been produced on one sequencing platform.

The germline V gene sets CDR1 to MNHEY and CDR2 to SVGAGI. The junction shows trimming of 0 bases on V and 5 bases on J, and the gene matches do not reach 2 bases of it. The CDR3 runs 15 residues from the cysteine to the phenylalanine. Here the CDR3 DNA is all that survives: 45 bases in frame from base 1. Library preparation used the immunoSEQ multiplex PCR assay. The multiplex PCR relied on a mix of 60 forward primers for TCR Vbeta segments and 13 reverse primers for TCR Jbeta segments. The CDR3 region of rearranged TCR beta genes was amplified from genomic DNA by a multiplex PCR assay. Amplified TCR beta libraries were sequenced as 87-base-pair reads on the Illumina HiSeq System. As for how the authors treated the data: A later analysis counted tens of millions of unique TCR beta chains across the 666 repertoires, and 9 million to 14 million of these chains were shared by at least two donors. Raw reads were error-corrected and collapsed into unique sequences with a nearest-neighbor algorithm that merged closely related sequences to remove PCR and sequencing errors. V, D and J gene segments were assigned by aligning CDR3 sequences to IMGT reference sequences. For a sequence to be retained, a match of at least six nucleotides to both a V gene segment and a J gene segment was required. Rearrangements were classified as productive when the CDR3 lacked stop codons and remained in frame with V and J, and all other rearrangements were classified as non-productive. Following IMGT convention, CDR3 was defined as the stretch from the second conserved V-encoded cysteine up to the conserved J-encoded phenylalanine. The earlier analysis of about 610 of the donors excluded sequences that lacked an unambiguous match to a single V gene segment. In an earlier analysis of some 590 of the donors, V segments were called functional above 56.7% productive rearrangements and were called segregating when the between-donor standard deviation exceeded 5%. A statistical classification framework was built to diagnose cytomegalovirus status from the catalog of TCR beta chain sequences. V and J gene assignment, in a later analysis, came from comparing TCR nucleotide sequences with IMGT/GENE-DB human TR gene sequences. The TCRdist pipeline was used in a later analysis to assign CDR3 sequences and most-parsimonious VDJ recombination scenarios. In a later analysis, each TCR beta chain was defined by its CDR3 amino acid sequence together with its V-gene family, and reads without a unique V-gene family were excluded. To address suspected cross-contamination and a sequencing artifact, a later analysis removed approximately 590 highly shared, low-generation-probability nucleotide sequences. For each public chain, a later analysis derived a clonal expansion index from normalized ranks of inferred template counts within each repertoire. A later analysis computed generation probabilities with a VDJ recombination model fitted to out-of-frame rearrangements, and checked the results against IGoR. Hypergeometric tests were used in a later analysis to score TCR-TCR, TCR-HLA and TCR-CMV co-occurrence, with a repertoire-size bias correction applied to the TCR pairs. To estimate false discovery rates, a later analysis permuted the HLA or CMV assignments 20 times. In a later analysis, co-occurring TCRs were grouped using DBSCAN, and TCRdist sequence similarity was added for clustering within HLA-allele-positive subsets. Repertoires with fewer than 30,000 or more than 120,000 public chains, plus five repertoires with anomalous nucleotide sharing, were excluded from co-occurrence clustering. This immuneACCESS table, as held by TCRdb, lists in-frame sequences with V and J called but not all clones. Of the missing ones, under half trace to an unresolved V gene in checked studies; the others have no known cause. D and trimming come from the DNA, and the V and J calls and clone size come from that table. The sample includes 200,000 to 250,000 clones, with 76% observed a single time. The biggest ten clones account for roughly 0.6% of the sample.

The cohort consisted of 666 healthy bone marrow donors. All cohort members were sampled while nominally healthy, although unrecorded immune exposures were likely present. The donor was CMV seronegative and belonged to the group of 320 or so seronegative cohort members. Each donor provided a peripheral blood sample, and peripheral blood mononuclear cells were used for TCR beta sequencing. Genomic DNA was extracted from the blood cell samples with the Qiagen DNeasy Blood Extraction Kit. Worth noting for this clone: Its antigen is unknown. No quality values exist for individual bases; no much larger clone is one base distant.

Overall study results and their limits: The presence/absence analyses assumed that sequencing depth was roughly uniform across donors, and that assumption may not be true. Because HLA typing was missing for some donors at each locus, association tests included only the typed subset. At a false discovery rate of 0.05, a later analysis linked 15,000 to 20,000 TCR beta sequences to specific HLA alleles. A cluster of highly shared sequence variants was judged likely to represent a technical artifact of the sequencing pipeline. The 87-base-pair reads could not distinguish some IMGT-functional V segments, including TRBV6-2 and TRBV6-3, so those segments were excluded. The authors suggested that the approach could potentially be generalized to other disease states and immunological phenotypes. CMV serostatus was the only immune exposure information available for the cohort. A later analysis found that HLA-associated TCR beta chains were more clonally expanded and had lower generation probabilities than equally common non-associated chains. A later analysis found that TCR association rates varied across HLA loci, with DRB1 alleles showing the most associated TCRs and HLA-C alleles the fewest. The cohort was sequenced for TCR beta chains only, and without alpha or paired-chain data the features that could be detected were limited. According to a later analysis, parvovirus B19, influenza, CMV and Epstein-Barr virus appeared linked to several top co-occurrence clusters. According to a later analysis, most CMV-associated TCR beta chains appeared to be HLA-restricted, and the HLA associations seemed to be driven largely by CMV exposure. Assigning TCR associations to individual alleles was difficult when HLA alleles, especially DR and DQ, strongly co-occurred. In an earlier analysis of around 600 of the donors, most TCR beta V segments appeared in productive rearrangements about 90% or about 30% of the time, broadly matching IMGT annotations. While some public TCRs were present in many individuals, most TCR sequences turned up only very rarely across donors. A further reported finding was that TCR beta sequences accurately predicted the HLA-A and HLA-B alleles for most subjects in the first cohort. A few of the identified cytomegalovirus-associated TCR beta chains were confirmed in vitro to be specific for cytomegalovirus antigens. In a later genetic analysis, fewer N-insertions in productive TCRs were reported among donors in an Asian-associated ancestry cluster than the 666-donor mean. V-gene and J-gene trimming of TCR beta chains was associated with a missense DCLRE1C variant in a later genetic analysis, and the association was replicated in an independent cohort. A total of 164 TCR beta chains were listed by the study as associated with cytomegalovirus. Because counts were too low, some 16 rarely observed V segments, including chromosome 9 orphons, were excluded from the earlier analysis of about 500 of the donors. The classifier was reported to diagnose cytomegalovirus status with high specificity and sensitivity in both the original and validation cohorts. Correlated functional status among segregating V segments might be attributable to linkage disequilibrium, but an unknown experimental factor could not be ruled out.

Recombination connected TRBV6-5 to TRBJ2-1, with TRBD2 matching 9 junction bases. This receptor was obtained from a man younger than 35 in good health and CMV-seronegative. Specimen: PBMCs. This receptor carries the CDR3 CASSYSAGGDNEQFF. At the DNA level, the sequence is TGTGCCAGCAGTTACTCGGCGGGAGGGGACAATGAGCAGTTCTTC.